The TCR beta chain under discussion was sequenced for a study of PD-L1 blockade in urothelial cancer. On the study more broadly: Analyses used blood from 3 weeks (second dose) and 6 weeks after treatment start.

The time point here: pretreatment peripheral blood. All patients carried locally advanced or metastatic urothelial carcinoma. Peripheral blood mononuclear cells were collected from every patient before and during treatment, yielding between 1 and 8 samples per patient. Some clones are missing from TCRdb's copy, which holds only in-frame ones; the method was immunoSEQ multiplex PCR. The data hold over 75,000 clones, with roughly 84% observed a single time. Germline-derived CDR1 and CDR2 are MDHEN and SYDVKM. The CDR3 has 16 amino acids. Germline trimming cut 6 bases from V and 2 bases from J; bases unmatched to any gene: 8. This clone was seen once.

The TCR sequence derives from a man aged 55-75 years with urothelial cancer. The V and J genes are TRBV28 and TRBJ2-5; TRBD2 matches 11 bases. Specimen: PBMCs, collected around atezolizumab (anti-PD-L1) treatment. The CDR3 here is CASSRGTSGQQETQYF. CDR3 nucleotides: TGTGCCAGCAGCCGGGGGACTAGCGGCCAACAAGAGACCCAGTACTTC.